The 7 T cell receptor beta chains below were found in one sample sequenced in a study of T cell responses to AZD1222 COVID-19 vaccine. Using immunoSEQ multiplex PCR, the repertoire was profiled, and TCRdb retains in-frame clones only, with some absent. Here the sample spans 130,000 or so clones, roughly nine tenths being singletons. The material was peripheral blood, obtained on day 0 of AZD1222 vaccination. The receptors derive from an adult in good health.

The V call is TRBV27, the J call TRBJ2-2; 8 nucleotides line up with TRBD2. This CDR3 region has 15 residues. Unmatched junction bases numbered 6, after V lost 3 bases and J lost 6 bases. The germline CDR1 and CDR2 sequences are MNHEY and SMNVEV (reference sequence). The CDR3 nucleotides read TGTGCCAGCAGTTTTCGGGGACTAGTCTCCGGGGAGCTGTTTTTT. Protein sequence: CASSFRGLVSGELFF.

The genes are TRBV7-9 and TRBJ2-6; D gene ambiguous. CDR1 is SEHNR and CDR2 is FQNEAQ in the germline V gene (reference sequence). The CDR3 runs to 16 residues. Trimming stripped 5 bases from V and 0 bases from J, with 11 bases between. The CDR3 bases are TGTGCCAGCAGCCCCCGCAAAAGCTCTGGGGCCAACGTCCTGACTTTC. It translates to CASSPRKSSGANVLTF.

This chain connects TRBV10-3 to TRBJ2-5, with D maybe TRBD2 (6 bases). Germline lookup yields CDR1 ENHRY and CDR2 SYGVKD. The CDR3 consists of 13 residues. With 4 bases removed from V and 5 bases from J, the gap between germline ends came to 11 bases. CDR3 sequence: CAISGEAVETQYF. CDR3 nucleotide sequence: TGTGCCATCAGTGGGGAGGCGGTGGAGACCCAGTACTTC.

The chain carries TRBV11-3 and TRBJ1-6; D remains ambiguous. The CDR3 length is 13 residues. Trimming took 0 bases from V and 9 from J, leaving 6 bases between them. The V gene's germline CDR1 is SGHNT and CDR2 YENEEA. The CDR3 loop reads CASSLDMVSPLHF. The CDR3 bases are TGTGCCAGCAGCTTAGATATGGTTTCACCCCTCCACTTT.

The chain carries TRBV11-1 and TRBJ2-3; D uncertain. The ends were cut back, 2 bases at V and 0 bases at J, with 9 bases in the middle. The CDR3 runs 15 residues. Germline CDR1 is SGHAT and CDR2 is FQDESV (reference sequence). CDR3 nucleotide sequence: TGTGCCAGCAGCTTAAACGGGCCTAGCACAGATACGCAGTATTTT. Translation: CASSLNGPSTDTQYF.

The chain has TRBV29-1 and TRBJ2-1, with D unresolved. CDR3 length: 14 residues. Trimming shortened V by 5 bases and J by 6 bases, and 17 bases separated the two germline ends. CDR1 and CDR2 from the germline V gene are SQVTM and ANQGSEA. The CDR3 loop reads CSVPSRSNFNEQFF. The CDR3 DNA sequence: TGCAGCGTTCCGAGCCGGAGCAACTTCAATGAGCAGTTCTTC.

The chain carries TRBV6-2 or TRBV6-3 and TRBJ2-4, with D uncertain. The CDR3 runs to 15 residues. Trimming cost V 2 bases and J 7 bases, with 15 bases left between them. CDR1 and CDR2 from the germline V gene are MNHEY and SVGEGT. The CDR3 loop is CASSYAESGVNIQYF. The DNA for the CDR3 is TGTGCCAGCAGTTACGCGGAGAGTGGGGTGAACATTCAGTACTTC.